This T cell receptor (beta chain) was identified during a study of blood T cell repertoires in COVID-19. Overall study: Acute and convalescent COVID-19 specimens originated in the United States, Italy and Spain.

Trimming removed 2 bases from V and 0 bases from J, with 15 bases in between. In germline, CDR1 is SGHDN, CDR2 FVKESK. The CDR3 length is 17 residues. TCRdb keeps only in-frame clones here, not all; method: immunoSEQ multiplex PCR. The sample holds 150,000 to 200,000 clones, roughly three quarters seen once. The source material was peripheral blood. This chain connects TRBV14 to TRBJ2-3, with a weak D call TRBD2 (6 bases). The clonotype originates from a man between 60 and 75 years old with active or convalescent COVID-19. CDR3 DNA sequence: TGTGCCAGCAGCCAACCATCGGGACTCAGAAGCACAGATACGCAGTATTTT. Its protein is CASSQPSGLRSTDTQYF.